This T cell receptor (beta chain) was sequenced in a study of glioma-infiltrating T cells (TCRdb year 2016). Broadly, across the study: Sequencing of TCR alpha- and beta-chain repertoires was performed on glioma tissue, on non-neoplastic brain tissue, and on matched peripheral blood mononuclear cells. Each tissue-infiltrating repertoire was compared with the same patient's peripheral blood repertoire to measure divergence between tissue and blood T-cell populations. Three low-grade glioma patients, under ten primary glioblastoma patients, and three non-glioma patients who contributed non-neoplastic brain tissue made up the paired cohort. Paper-wide results and their limitations: Small numbers underpinned the group comparisons: about eight glioblastoma patients, three low-grade glioma patients and three non-neoplastic patients. Tissue and blood shared very few CDR3 sequences, a result attributed to high CDR3 diversity and limited sampling. In non-neoplastic patients, VJ-independent divergence between tissue and blood fell below expectation, whereas in all gliomas, and especially in low-grade gliomas, the divergence rose above expectation.

The germline V gene supplies CDR1 SGHAT and CDR2 FQNNGV. V ends up 3 bases short and J 4 bases short, with an unmatched junction base count of 7. The CDR3 covers 16 residues, taking in both the cysteine and the phenylalanine. The DNA shown is the 48-base CDR3, in frame from base 1. With respect to this clonotype: Its antigen is still unknown. The input lacks base qualities; no much larger clone sits a single base away.

TCR alpha and beta CDR3 regions were amplified with the iRepertoire nested amplicon-rescue multiplex PCR (arm-PCR) platform from RNA. One-step reverse transcription and amplification used about 90-400 ng of tissue mRNA or PBMC total RNA as input. After bead purification, a secondary multiplex PCR added Illumina adapters, and libraries were gel-purified between 200 and 400 bp. The libraries contained internal 6-nucleotide barcodes that were used for demultiplexing. Sequencing of the libraries was done on an Illumina MiSeq using 2x220 or 2x250 nucleotide paired-end reads. Per the authors' processing: Paired reads were merged using FLASH 1.2.11 and were aligned to the GRCh37 human genome using BWA-MEM, after which TRA and TRB reads were extracted. V and J assignment used an IMGT-derived reference of cassette sequences and CDR3 motifs that included pseudogenes. Reads were translated in three frames, and productive CDR3s were defined by a C…FGXG motif without stop codons. A clonotype was defined as a unique combination of a V-J cassette pair and a CDR3 amino acid sequence. Reads were filtered by Hamming distance, thresholded by each sample's sequence error rate in mapped regions. Clones were called with MiXCR by TCRdb after fastp trimmed the public reads at Q25, and only in-frame beta chains were retained. One record per CDR3 amino acid sequence lists the most common genes and DNA. What appears here as the V and J calls and clone size reflects TCRdb's work, not the paper's. This sample comprises approximately 110,000 distinct CDR3 sequences, about 25% of them detected only once. The ten largest account for 35% of the sample.

The sample taken for sequencing was glioma tissue, nonneoplastic brain tissue, or PBMCs (not recorded which). The source of this sequence is a human donor with low-grade glioma or glioblastoma, undergoing nonglioma brain surgery, or in good health (not recorded which). Recombination linked TRBV11-2 to TRBJ1-5; a stretch of 9 junction bases matches TRBD1. The CDR3 has the sequence CASSLGPDRGNQPQHF. The DNA is as follows: TGTGCCAGCAGCTTGGGGCCGGACAGGGGAAATCAGCCCCAGCATTTT.